A selection of T cell receptor beta chains follows, all from one sample in a study of PD-L1 blockade in urothelial cancer. Repertoires were generated with immunoSEQ multiplex PCR, while TCRdb's copy carries only in-frame clones and drops some. The sample consists of 100,000 or so clones, roughly 84% of them appearing once. The sample was PBMCs, taken around atezolizumab (anti-PD-L1) treatment. These receptor sequences come from a man between 50 and 59 years old with urothelial cancer. The CDR3 runs from the conserved cysteine through the conserved F or W. D genes are given only for firm matches. Only part of the rows carry a size: once, few, many, or a class if the clone is expanded.

once	TRBJ1-5	TRBV5-8	TRBD1	CASSLGDRVQPQHF	TGTGCCAGCAGCTTGGGGGACAGGGTTCAGCCCCAGCATTTT
-	TRBJ1-2	TRBV6-5	TRBD1	CASRTGTGRGYTF	TGTGCCAGCAGGACTGGGACAGGGCGAGGCTACACCTTC
-	TRBJ2-7	TRBV6-1	TRBD1	CASSLRTGGPYEQYF	TGTGCCAGCAGTCTTAGGACAGGGGGCCCCTACGAGCAGTACTTC
-	TRBJ1-1	TRBV7-9	-	CASNHGNLRGANTEAFF	TGTGCCAGCAACCATGGCAATCTGCGGGGGGCGAACACTGAAGCTTTCTTT
-	TRBJ1-2	TRBV7-2	-	CASSLMGTGNNYGYTF	TGTGCCAGCAGCTTAATGGGCACAGGTAATAACTATGGCTACACCTTC
-	TRBJ1-5	TRBV28	-	CASSLLGLVSLPQHF	TGTGCCAGCAGTTTATTGGGACTGGTGTCCCTGCCCCAGCATTTT
-	TRBJ2-7	TRBV10-3	TRBD2	CAINAGAREQYF	TGTGCCATCAACGCGGGAGCGAGAGAGCAGTACTTC
-	TRBJ2-3	TRBV11-2	-	CASSLGTLIADTQYF	TGTGCCAGCAGCCTAGGGACTCTCATCGCAGATACGCAGTATTTT
-	TRBJ2-7	TRBV7-9	TRBD1	CASSRQGAYEQYF	TGTGCCAGCAGCCGACAGGGAGCCTACGAGCAGTACTTC
-	TRBJ1-3	TRBV2	-	CASSLGHLGNTIYF	TGTGCCAGCAGTTTAGGACATCTTGGAAACACCATATATTTT
-	TRBJ1-2	TRBV5-1	-	CASHQGSGGYTF	TGCGCCAGTCACCAGGGGAGTGGTGGCTACACCTTC
-	TRBJ2-3	TRBV5-1	TRBD2	CASRDEGLAGGPDTQYF	TGCGCCAGCAGAGACGAAGGACTAGCGGGAGGCCCAGATACGCAGTATTTT
-	TRBJ2-5	TRBV9	TRBD2	CASSKTSGKQETQYF	TGTGCCAGCAGCAAGACTAGCGGGAAACAAGAGACCCAGTACTTC
-	TRBJ2-3	TRBV14	TRBD2	CASRQFSGSTDTQYF	TGTGCCAGCAGGCAATTTAGCGGGAGCACAGATACGCAGTATTTT
-	TRBJ2-6	TRBV5-8	TRBD2	CASSFGGYSGANVLTF	TGTGCCAGCAGCTTCGGGGGGTACTCTGGGGCCAACGTCCTGACTTTC
-	TRBJ1-5	TRBV10-3	-	CAISDRGYSNQPQHF	TGTGCCATCAGTGACAGGGGATATAGCAATCAGCCCCAGCATTTT
-	TRBJ2-1	TRBV19	TRBD2	CATKREVRSEQFF	TGTGCCACAAAGCGGGAGGTGAGAAGTGAGCAGTTCTTC
-	TRBJ2-2	TRBV5-6	-	CASSLSRAGELFF	TGTGCCAGCAGCTTGTCCAGGGCCGGGGAGCTGTTTTTT
-	TRBJ1-1	TRBV6-1	-	CASSGSHLTGNTEAFF	TGTGCCAGCAGTGGATCCCACTTGACAGGAAACACTGAAGCTTTCTTT
-	TRBJ1-6	TRBV18	-	CASSPNTGLGSPLHF	TGTGCCAGCTCACCAAATACAGGGTTGGGTTCACCCCTCCACTTT
-	TRBJ2-5	TRBV27	TRBD1	CASSPRTGQETQYF	TGTGCCAGCAGTCCCAGGACAGGGCAAGAGACCCAGTACTTC
-	TRBJ1-4	TRBV6-1	TRBD1	CAGSGQGNEKLFF	TGTGCCGGGTCGGGACAGGGGAATGAAAAACTGTTTTTT
-	TRBJ1-2	TRBV28	-	CASSLPQGYYGYTF	TGTGCCAGCAGTCTCCCGCAGGGGTACTATGGCTACACCTTC
-	TRBJ2-7	TRBV7-2	TRBD2	CASSLRTSGYEQYF	TGTGCCAGCAGCTTAAGGACTAGCGGGTACGAGCAGTACTTC
-	TRBJ2-1	TRBV11-2	-	CASSLGAGDNEQFF	TGTGCCAGCAGCTTAGGGGCCGGGGACAATGAGCAGTTCTTC
-	TRBJ1-6	TRBV11-2	-	CASSFITGSTGSPLHF	TGTGCCAGCAGCTTTATCACAGGGTCGACTGGTTCACCCCTCCACTTT
-	TRBJ2-5	TRBV7-6	TRBD1	CASSLVPGQGYF	TGTGCCAGCAGCTTAGTCCCGGGACAGGGGTACTTC
few	TRBJ1-2	TRBV6-5	TRBD1	CASSSGTGNGYTF	TGTGCCAGCAGCTCCGGGACAGGGAATGGCTACACCTTC
-	TRBJ1-3	TRBV7-7	TRBD1	CASSAGQAYSGNTIYF	TGTGCTAGCAGCGCCGGACAGGCTTACTCTGGAAACACCATATATTTT
-	TRBJ2-1	TRBV6-1	TRBD2	CASSSGRAWNEQFF	TGTGCCAGCAGTAGCGGGAGGGCCTGGAATGAGCAGTTCTTC
-	TRBJ2-1	TRBV27	-	CASRKTAGEQFF	TGTGCCAGCAGAAAAACAGCGGGTGAGCAGTTCTTC
-	TRBJ2-1	TRBV11-2	TRBD2	CASSLLAGSYNEQFF	TGTGCCAGCAGCCTACTAGCGGGATCCTACAATGAGCAGTTCTTC
-	TRBJ2-1	TRBV10-1	TRBD2	CASSSSSREGLSYEQFF	TGCGCCAGCAGTTCATCAAGCCGGGAGGGCCTTAGCTATGAGCAGTTCTTC
-	TRBJ2-2	TRBV9	-	CASSVIDRVRTGELFF	TGTGCCAGCAGCGTGATTGATCGGGTTCGCACCGGGGAGCTGTTTTTT
-	TRBJ2-7	TRBV7-8	TRBD1	CASSLRGRKGQGQGYEQYF	TGTGCCAGCAGCTTACGAGGGAGGAAGGGTCAGGGACAGGGGTACGAGCAGTACTTC